This paragraph covers one T cell receptor beta chain sequence. Data came from immunoSEQ multiplex PCR; TCRdb stores just in-frame clones and leaves some out. The sample lists 250,000 to 350,000 clones, about 87% occurring once. The V gene's germline CDR1 is SGHRS and CDR2 YFSETQ. Trimming removed 1 base from V and 8 bases from J, with 13 bases in between. This CDR3 spans 15 amino acids. This specimen belongs to a study of blood T cell repertoires in COVID-19. Whole-study context: T cells, B-cell-depleted T cells, or PBMCs provided the cDNA or gDNA that served as material.

This chain connects TRBV5-1 to TRBJ1-6; D is possibly TRBD1 (6 bases). Sequencing was performed on peripheral blood. The TCR comes from a woman in her fifties or sixties who had recovered from COVID-19. In DNA, the CDR3 is TGCGCCAGCAGCTTGCGGGGACAAGGGGATTCACCCCTCCACTTT. It encodes CASSLRGQGDSPLHF.